Many counts were recorded for the clone carrying this T cell receptor beta chain. Its antigen remains unidentified. Combining a sample-barcoded 5' primer with a J-beta primer mix, a second PCR ran for roughly 7 to 12 cycles. TCRdb reprocessed the 5' RACE reads with MiXCR, giving one entry per CDR3 protein. Here the sample spans 540,000 or so distinct CDR3 sequences, approximately 25% being singletons. The CDR3 totals 11 residues. Germline V CDR1 and CDR2: SNHLY, FYNNEI. V was shortened by 2 bases and J by 3 bases, with 2 bases between the two germline ends. Every sample had a minimum of 6 million PBMCs isolated. The data were obtained in a study of blood T cells in healthy people across ages. Study context: Template switching retrieved approximately one barcoded beta molecule for each two T cells.

Points from the study as a whole: A strong correlation between TCR beta diversity and naive T cell percentage was seen.

The receptor's source is an older woman in good health. The chain is built from TRBV2 and TRBJ2-7; D uncertain. The specimen sequenced was blood. CDR3 coding DNA: TGTGCCAGCAGTGAAATCTACGAGCAGTACTTC. It specifies CASSEIYEQYF. Together with reference TRBV2 and TRBJ2-7, the CDR3 gives the full variable domain: EPEVTQTPSHQVTQMGQEVILRCVPISNHLYFYWYRQILGQKVEFLVSFYNNEISEKSEIFDDQFSVERPDGSNFTLKIRSTKLEDSAMYFCASSEIYEQYFGPGTRLTVT.